The present TCR beta chain was sequenced within a study of T cells expressing NK-cell markers (dated by TCRdb to 2018 to 2020). As for the study more broadly: Three sorted T-cell subsets (CD3+CD56+NKG2C+, CD3+CD56+NKG2C- and CD3+CD56-NKG2C+) from fewer than 10 donors had their TCR beta-chain repertoires profiled. The eight sequenced donors were randomly selected healthy volunteers, three men and five women. Illumina HiSeq 2000/2500, MiSeq or NextSeq was used to sequence libraries as 2 x 150 bp reads. Among the eight sequenced donors, only one was HCMV-seronegative, while the other seven were HCMV-seropositive. On the study overall, not on this receptor specifically: In more than 5 donors, the dominant CD3+CD56+NKG2C+ clonotypes ranked among the top 10 CD8+ clonotypes, making up roughly 1.0-7.0% of CD8+ T cells. Those dominant clonotypes were again the most abundant among CD3+CD56-NKG2C+ cells in a few donors, at roughly 25-65%. Whether the expanded NKG2C-expressing T cell clones were specific for HCMV antigens was left unclear.

Data came from an Illumina HiSeq 2000. TCR beta cDNA libraries were made by 5'RACE template switching that added a universal primer site and unique molecular identifiers. cDNA synthesis was primed from the TCR beta constant segment, followed by two successive PCR amplification steps. As for how the authors treated the data: MIGEC was used to demultiplex reads and group reads by UMI, and MiTCR was used to assemble and quantify clonotypes. To remove erroneous sequences, TCR cDNA sequences were retained only when supported by two or more reads. Downstream repertoire analysis used the tcR package, and clonotypes were matched across fractions by CDR3 nucleotide sequence plus V segment. Antigen specificity was annotated against VDJdb with VDJmatch, allowing one amino acid substitution in CDR3. TCRdb reanalyzed the reads, keeping one entry per CDR3 protein sequence and omitting DNA. In this record, the V and J calls reflect TCRdb's handling and not the investigators' own analysis. The table for this sample records about 410,000 distinct CDR3 sequences. Clones ranked in the top ten supply approximately 11% of the sample.

Taken from the germline V gene (reference sequence), the CDR1 and CDR2 loops are DFQATT and SNEGSKA. The CDR3 runs 17 residues from the cysteine to the phenylalanine. No DNA sequence was recorded. Concerning this clonotype itself: No cognate antigen has been identified for it.

HCMV serostatus was determined by detecting HCMV-specific IgG in serum with a commercial ELISA kit. Peripheral blood mononuclear cells were isolated from blood by Ficoll density gradient centrifugation. The sequencing input was blood T cells: a sorted CD56 or NKG2C T cell subset, CD4+ or CD8+ T cells, or bulk PBMC T cells (not recorded which). This TCR was recovered from a woman in her 50s in good health. Donor details come from another sample of the same person, matched by shared clones. The chain is made from TRBV20-1 and TRBJ2-7; the D call of TRBD2 rests on TCRdb alone, since no DNA is present to check it. The CDR3 protein sequence reads: CSARDREGGSSTYEQYF.